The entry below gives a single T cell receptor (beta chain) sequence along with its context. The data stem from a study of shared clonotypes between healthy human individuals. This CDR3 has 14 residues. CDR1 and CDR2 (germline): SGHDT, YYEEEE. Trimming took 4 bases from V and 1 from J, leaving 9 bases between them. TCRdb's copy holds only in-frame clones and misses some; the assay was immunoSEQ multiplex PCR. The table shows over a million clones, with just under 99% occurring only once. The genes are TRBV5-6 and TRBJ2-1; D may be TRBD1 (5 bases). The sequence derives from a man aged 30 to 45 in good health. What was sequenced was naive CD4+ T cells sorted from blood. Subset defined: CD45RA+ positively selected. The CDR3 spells CASSQGQSYNEQFF. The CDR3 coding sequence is TGTGCCAGCAGCCAAGGACAATCCTACAATGAGCAGTTCTTC. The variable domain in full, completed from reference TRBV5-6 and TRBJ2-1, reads DAGVTQSPTHLIKTRGQQVTLRCSPKSGHDTVSWYQQALGQGPQFIFQYYEEEERQRGNFPDRFSGHQFPNYSSELNVNALLLGDSALYLCASSQGQSYNEQFFGPGTRLTVL.